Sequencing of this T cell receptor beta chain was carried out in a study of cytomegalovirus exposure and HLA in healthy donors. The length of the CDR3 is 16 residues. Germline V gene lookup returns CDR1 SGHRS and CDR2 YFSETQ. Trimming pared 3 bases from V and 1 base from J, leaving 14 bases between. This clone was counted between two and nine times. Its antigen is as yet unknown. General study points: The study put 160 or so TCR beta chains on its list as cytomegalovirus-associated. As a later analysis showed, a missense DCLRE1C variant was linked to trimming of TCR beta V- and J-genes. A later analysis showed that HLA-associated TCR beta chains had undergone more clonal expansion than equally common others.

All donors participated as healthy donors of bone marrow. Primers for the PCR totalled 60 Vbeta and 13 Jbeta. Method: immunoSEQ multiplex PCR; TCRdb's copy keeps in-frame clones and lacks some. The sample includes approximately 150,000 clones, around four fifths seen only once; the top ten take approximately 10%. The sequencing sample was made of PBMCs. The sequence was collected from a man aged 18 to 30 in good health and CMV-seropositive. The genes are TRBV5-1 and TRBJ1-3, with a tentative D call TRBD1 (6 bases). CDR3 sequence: CASSSGTSPSGNTIYF. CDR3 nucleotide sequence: TGCGCCAGCAGCTCCGGGACAAGTCCGTCTGGAAACACCATATATTTT.